The 26 T cell receptor beta chains below were found in one sample sequenced in a study of cytomegalovirus exposure and HLA in healthy donors. The PCR used 60 Vbeta and 13 Jbeta primers. Sequencing was performed with immunoSEQ multiplex PCR; in TCRdb, only in-frame clones are kept and a portion is missing. This sample has over 70,000 clones, with about 77% found just once. Sequences were obtained from PBMCs. These TCRs come from a male donor in good health and CMV-seropositive.

CDR3 in DNA: TGTGCCTGGAGGGACAGGGGGCATGGAAACACCATATATTTT. As protein: CAWRDRGHGNTIYF. This chain joins TRBV30 and TRBJ1-3; 11 bases match TRBD1. V lost 3 bases and J lost 3; bases outside the gene matches: 1. There are 14 residues in the CDR3. Germline values: CDR1 GTSNPN, CDR2 SVGIG (reference sequence).

In DNA form, the CDR3 reads TGTGCCAGCAGTTACTCAACCGGGACTACCACAGATACGCAGTATTTT. This translates into CASSYSTGTTTDTQYF. The chain combines TRBV6-5 with TRBJ2-3; 7 bases line up with TRBD2. J gave up 2 bases and V 0 bases, and 5 bases lay outside the gene matches. Looked up from germline, CDR1 is MNHEY and CDR2 is SVGAGI. CDR3 length equals 16 residues.

The chain employs TRBV5-6 and TRBJ2-3; the D gene is possibly TRBD2 (6 bases). The CDR3 runs to 15 residues. V lost 0 bases to trimming and J lost 5 bases, with 13 bases between them. CDR1 SGHDT and CDR2 YYEEEE come from the germline V gene. The CDR3 sequence: CASSLGGVWRDTQYF. In nucleotides, the CDR3 is TGTGCCAGCAGCTTGGGGGGGGTGTGGAGAGATACGCAGTATTTT.

The V and J genes are TRBV14 and TRBJ1-2; possible D gene TRBD1, 6 bases. V dropped 5 bases and J dropped 1 base, with 8 bases sitting between them. The CDR3 totals 13 residues. Germline V gene lookup returns CDR1 SGHDN and CDR2 FVKESK. The CDR3 coding sequence is TGTGCCAGCAGCGCAGGGGTTAACTATGGCTACACCTTC. This codes for CASSAGVNYGYTF.

This rearrangement joins TRBV2 to TRBJ2-7, with 9 bases identical to TRBD2. The CDR3 length is 12 residues. After removal of 7 bases from V and 4 bases from J, the junction contained 2 bases not matched to a gene. In germline, CDR1 is SNHLY, CDR2 FYNNEI. CDR3 sequence (DNA): TGTGCCAGCAATCTAGCGGGATACGAGCAGTACTTC. Translated, it gives CASNLAGYEQYF. The full variable domain, in which reference TRBV2 and TRBJ2-7 provide the parts outside the CDR3, is EPEVTQTPSHQVTQMGQEVILRCVPISNHLYFYWYRQILGQKVEFLVSFYNNEISEKSEIFDDQFSVERPDGSNFTLKIRSTKLEDSAMYFCASNLAGYEQYFGPGTRLTVT.

V is TRBV19 and J is TRBJ2-7; TRBD2 matches at 7 bases. This CDR3 has 15 amino acids. CDR1 and CDR2 from the germline V gene are LNHDA and SQIVND (reference sequence). With V trimmed by 5 bases and J by 2 bases, 9 bases remained unmatched. Here the CDR3 DNA reads TGTGCCAGTAGTCCGACAGCGGGATATACCTACGAGCAGTACTTC. Protein: CASSPTAGYTYEQYF.

This chain connects TRBV7-8 to TRBJ2-7, with 11 bases matching TRBD2. CDR3 length: 15 amino acids. Trimming cost V 5 bases and J 0 bases; bases outside gene matches: 3. From germline, CDR1 is SGHVS and CDR2 FQNEAQ. CDR3 DNA: TGTGCCAGCAGCCCACTAGCGGGAGCCTCCTACGAGCAGTACTTC. Its translation is CASSPLAGASYEQYF. Supplemented by reference TRBV7-8 and TRBJ2-7, the full variable domain reads GAGVSQSPRYKVAKRGQDVALRCDPISGHVSLFWYQQALGQGPEFLTYFQNEAQLDKSGLPSDRFFAERPEGSVSTLKIQRTQQEDSAVYLCASSPLAGASYEQYFGPGTRLTVT.

The chain has TRBV27 and TRBJ1-2; D may be TRBD1 (5 bases). The CDR3 runs to 13 residues. Trimming took off 9 bases at V and 5 bases at J, with 16 bases between the two ends. Per germline, CDR1 MNHEY and CDR2 SMNVEV (reference sequence). The CDR3 bases are TGTGCCAGTAGCGCCGGGAGGGGTTATGGCTACACCTTC. Protein product: CASSAGRGYGYTF.

This clone has ten or more counts. The DNA is left out, because the CDR3 cannot be placed on it with certainty; the CDR3 is given as TCRdb lists it. The chain combines TRBV28 with TRBJ1-1. The CDR3 is made up of 14 amino acids, end residues included. Germline V gene data show CDR1 as MDHEN and CDR2 as SYDVKM. CDR3: CASSSSAGNTEAFF.

The gene calls are TRBV5-1 and TRBJ2-1, with 12 positions matching TRBD2. Losses at the gene ends were 4 bases for V and 8 bases for J; bases not matched to a gene: 10. Germline assignment: CDR1 SGHRS and CDR2 YFSETQ. The CDR3 has 16 amino acids. CDR3: CASSLTLAGGRDEQFF. CDR3 nucleotides: TGCGCCAGCAGCCTAACCCTAGCGGGAGGGCGAGATGAGCAGTTCTTC.

This clone occurred once. V and J are TRBV20-1 and TRBJ2-1; no definite D call. V was shortened by 0 bases and J by 9 bases, with 6 bases between the two germline ends. The CDR3 is 11 residues long. Germline V gene lookup returns CDR1 DFQATT and CDR2 SNEGSKA (reference sequence). Here the CDR3 DNA reads TGCAGTGCTAGAGAAGAGTTTGAGCAGTTCTTC. This gives the protein CSAREEFEQFF.

The chain links TRBV15 to TRBJ1-4, with TRBD1 matching 7 bases. V lost 4 bases, J lost 5 bases, and 7 bases stayed unmatched. The CDR3 extends over 15 amino acids. Germline V gene lookup returns CDR1 LNHNV and CDR2 YYDKDF (reference sequence). This chain's CDR3 is CATSIRDRWNEKLFF. The DNA for the CDR3 is TGTGCCACCAGCATCCGGGACAGATGGAATGAAAAACTGTTTTTT.

This clone was counted between two and nine times. This sequence joins TRBV19 and TRBJ1-1; 7 bases map to TRBD1. CDR1 and CDR2 (germline): LNHDA, SQIVND (reference sequence). The CDR3 extends over 14 amino acids. J gave up 1 base and V 4 bases, and 3 bases lay outside the gene matches. For the CDR3, the DNA is TGTGCCAGTAGTAGGGACAGCGGGAACACTGAAGCTTTCTTT. This gives the protein CASSRDSGNTEAFF.

This clone was seen just once. The chain joins TRBV10-3 to TRBJ2-3, with 9 bases matching TRBD2. This CDR3 is 19 amino acids long. CDR1 and CDR2 (germline): ENHRY, SYGVKD. The V segment lost 5 bases and the J segment 5 bases; nucleotides outside the gene matches: 20. Written as DNA, the CDR3 is TGTGCCATCAGTCCTAGTTTAGCGGGAGCGAAGGGGGACCAAGATACGCAGTATTTT. Amino acids: CAISPSLAGAKGDQDTQYF.

This chain links TRBV7-3 with TRBJ2-5; D gene ambiguous. Germline V CDR1 and CDR2: SGHTA, FQGTGA. V lost 5 bases and J lost 0, with 7 bases in between. The CDR3 contains 13 residues. The CDR3: CASSPSYQETQYF. The CDR3 DNA is TGTGCCAGCAGCCCTTCGTACCAAGAGACCCAGTACTTC.

This clone was counted a single time. This rearrangement joins TRBV2 to TRBJ1-1; D might be TRBD1 (6 bases). CDR3 size: 13 residues. Germline CDR1 is SNHLY and CDR2 is FYNNEI. The V end was cut by 6 bases, the J end by 4 bases, with 12 bases between. CDR3 region: CASSYRGGTEAFF. CDR3 DNA: TGTGCCAGCAGCTATAGGGGGGGCACTGAAGCTTTCTTT.

The chain has TRBV28 and TRBJ2-1, with 9 bases aligning to TRBD2. This CDR3 is built from 16 residues. Per germline, CDR1 MDHEN and CDR2 SYDVKM. Germline trimming cut 8 bases from V and 4 bases from J; bases unmatched to any gene: 12. The CDR3: CASRRAGGEIYNEQFF. In DNA, the CDR3 is TGTGCCAGCCGACGGGCGGGAGGGGAGATATACAATGAGCAGTTCTTC.

This chain connects TRBV5-4 to TRBJ2-5; maybe TRBD2 (7 bases). The ends were cut back, 0 bases at V and 5 bases at J, with 14 bases in the middle. Germline-derived CDR1 and CDR2 are SGHNT and YYREEE (reference sequence). CDR3 size: 15 residues. Here the CDR3 DNA reads TGTGCCAGCAGCTTGGCCGGACTAGGGGGGGAGACCCAGTACTTC. Amino acids: CASSLAGLGGETQYF.

This clone was observed many times. V and J are TRBV28 and TRBJ1-4; a possible D gene is TRBD1 (5 bases). Germline lookup yields CDR1 MDHEN and CDR2 SYDVKM. The CDR3 is 14 amino acids. The V end was cut by 3 bases, the J end by 8 bases, with 13 bases between. The CDR3 loop reads CASSFGGEWEKLFF. Written as DNA, the CDR3 is TGTGCCAGCAGTTTTGGAGGGGAGTGGGAAAAACTGTTTTTT.

The chain has TRBV27 and TRBJ2-7, with 8 bases lining up with TRBD2. This CDR3 is built from 14 residues. Trimming removed 6 bases from V and 6 bases from J; junction bases left unmatched: 10. Germline V gives CDR1 MNHEY, CDR2 SMNVEV (reference sequence). The CDR3 sequence: CASRPAGLGGEQYF. The CDR3 nucleotides are TGTGCCAGCAGACCTGCGGGACTAGGAGGCGAGCAGTACTTC.

The J gene is TRBJ1-5, the V gene TRBV9; D might be TRBD1 (6 bases). This CDR3 is 14 amino acids long. Trimming cost V 2 bases and J 0 bases, with 6 bases left between them. In germline, CDR1 is SGDLS, CDR2 YYNGEE. The DNA for the CDR3 is TGTGCCAGCAGCGTGACAGGTAGCAATCAGCCCCAGCATTTT. This codes for CASSVTGSNQPQHF.

The V and J genes are TRBV5-4 and TRBJ2-3, with TRBD2 identical over 11 bases. Germline CDR1 SGHNT, CDR2 YYREEE (reference sequence). The V and J ends lost 4 bases and 3 bases, in that order; junction bases with no gene match: 7. The CDR3 loop spans 16 amino acids. The CDR3 reads CASSQLAGVGTDTQYF. CDR3 DNA: TGTGCCAGCAGCCAACTAGCGGGAGTGGGTACAGATACGCAGTATTTT.

The genes are TRBV4-3 and TRBJ1-1, with TRBD1 identical over 9 bases. The V segment lost 1 base and the J segment 1 base; nucleotides outside the gene matches: 1. CDR1 is LGHNA, CDR2 YSLEER, per germline. The CDR3 is 15 amino acids. The CDR3 sequence is CASSQAGQGNTEAFF. CDR3 nucleotide sequence: TGCGCCAGCAGCCAAGCGGGACAGGGGAACACTGAAGCTTTCTTT.

The chain uses TRBV6-5 and TRBJ1-2; D is perhaps TRBD1 (5 bases). The ends were cut back, 2 bases at V and 2 bases at J, with 9 bases in the middle. The CDR3 spans 14 residues. The V gene's germline CDR1 is MNHEY and CDR2 SVGAGI. The DNA for the CDR3 is TGTGCCAGCAGTTACAAGCGGGGGAACTATGGCTACACCTTC. Residues: CASSYKRGNYGYTF.

This sequence joins TRBV27 and TRBJ1-2; a weak D match, TRBD1 (5 bases). Germline V gives CDR1 MNHEY, CDR2 SMNVEV (reference sequence). V was shortened by 3 bases and J by 4 bases, with 15 bases between the two germline ends. The CDR3 extends over 15 amino acids. The CDR3 protein is CASSFSGTSSYGYTF. In DNA, the CDR3 is TGTGCCAGCAGTTTCTCCGGGACTAGTTCCTATGGCTACACCTTC.

The rearrangement uses TRBV6-1 and TRBJ1-1, with 7 bases aligning to TRBD1. The CDR3 is 13 residues long. Germline V gene sequence: CDR1 MNHNS, CDR2 SASEGT. V gave up 8 bases and J gave up 3 bases; unmatched junction bases: 6. The CDR3, as DNA: TGTGCCAGCTTGCAGGGGGGAGACACTGAAGCTTTCTTT. As protein: CASLQGGDTEAFF.